This T cell receptor (beta chain) is drawn from a study of Ad26.COV2.S vaccination and SARS-CoV-2 variants. Described treatment: roughly 20 received Ad26.COV2.S at low or high dose, single or two shots; 5 received placebo; per-sample allocation not given. Samples were taken on day 63 after the first vaccine or placebo injection. There are 16 residues in the CDR3. Looked up from germline, CDR1 is SGHTA and CDR2 is FQGNSA. V lost 5 bases and J 0 bases, leaving 14 bases between the germline ends. The method was immunoSEQ multiplex PCR; TCRdb's version includes in-frame clones alone and lacks a portion of them. The profile shows about 350,000 clones, roughly 89% of them singletons.

The chain has TRBV7-2 and TRBJ1-3; no firm D call. The sequenced sample was peripheral blood, obtained in a trial of Ad26.COV2.S vaccine versus placebo. The receptor was isolated from a person aged 18-60 years who received the Ad26.COV2.S COVID-19 vaccine or a placebo. DNA of the CDR3: TGTGCCAGCAGCCCGGTACTTCTTAGCTCTGGAAACACCATATATTTT. This translates into CASSPVLLSSGNTIYF.